Described below is a single TCR beta chain sequence and its context. Its target is unknown. Clones were read by immunoSEQ multiplex PCR, and TCRdb kept only the in-frame ones, dropping some. Of around 86,000 clones listed, roughly 82% are singletons. No patient had autoimmune disease or received systemic immunosuppression. Germline V lookup: CDR1 SGHTA, CDR2 FQGNSA. The CDR3 sequence is 12 residues long. Trimming removed 8 bases at V and 2 bases at J, with 8 bases between. This entry is derived from a study of OX40 agonist ivuxolimab in advanced cancers. Study-wide points: Antigens targeted by the expanded peripheral T cells were not determined.

The chain links TRBV7-2 to TRBJ2-3; D may correspond to TRBD1 or TRBD2 (5 bases each). Sequenced here: CD4+ or CD8+ T cells sorted from blood, sampled in a trial of the OX40 agonist ivuxolimab. The source of this sequence is an adult with an advanced solid tumor such as melanoma, head and neck, liver or kidney cancer. CDR3 protein: CASGGSTDTQYF. In DNA, the CDR3 is TGTGCCAGCGGGGGTTCCACAGATACGCAGTATTTT.